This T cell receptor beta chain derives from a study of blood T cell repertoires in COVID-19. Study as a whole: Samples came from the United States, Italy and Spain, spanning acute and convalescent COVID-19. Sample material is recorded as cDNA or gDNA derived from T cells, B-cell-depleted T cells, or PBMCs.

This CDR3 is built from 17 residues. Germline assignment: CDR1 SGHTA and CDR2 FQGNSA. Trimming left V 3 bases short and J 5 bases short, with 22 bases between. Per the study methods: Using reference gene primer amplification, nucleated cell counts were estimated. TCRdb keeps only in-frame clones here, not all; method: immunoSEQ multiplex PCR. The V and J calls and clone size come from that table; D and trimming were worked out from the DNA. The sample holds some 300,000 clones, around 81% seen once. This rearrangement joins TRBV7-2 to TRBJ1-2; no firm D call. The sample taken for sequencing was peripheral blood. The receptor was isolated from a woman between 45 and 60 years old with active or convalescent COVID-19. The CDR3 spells CASSLSSLEGGRYGYTF. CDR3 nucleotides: TGTGCCAGCAGCTTGAGCAGTTTGGAGGGTGGGCGATATGGCTACACCTTC.